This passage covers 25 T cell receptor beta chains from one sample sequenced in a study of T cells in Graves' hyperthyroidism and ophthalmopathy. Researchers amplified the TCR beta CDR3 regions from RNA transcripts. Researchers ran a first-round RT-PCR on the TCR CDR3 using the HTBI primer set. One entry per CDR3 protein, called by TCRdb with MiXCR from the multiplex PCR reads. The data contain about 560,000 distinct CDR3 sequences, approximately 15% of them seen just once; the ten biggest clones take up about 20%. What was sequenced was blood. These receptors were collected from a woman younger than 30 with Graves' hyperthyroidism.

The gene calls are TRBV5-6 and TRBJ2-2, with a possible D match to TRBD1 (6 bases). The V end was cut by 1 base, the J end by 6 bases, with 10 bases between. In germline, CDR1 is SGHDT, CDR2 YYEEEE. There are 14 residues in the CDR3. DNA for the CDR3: TGTGCCAGCAGCTTGCAGGGGATCTCCGGGGAGCTGTTTTTT. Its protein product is CASSLQGISGELFF.

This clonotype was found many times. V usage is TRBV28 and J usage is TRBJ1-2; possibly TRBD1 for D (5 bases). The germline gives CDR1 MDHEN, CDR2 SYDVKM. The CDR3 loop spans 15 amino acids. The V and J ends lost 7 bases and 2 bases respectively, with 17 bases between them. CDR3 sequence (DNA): TGTGCCAGCACCTATGCCGGGACGGTAAACTATGGCTACACCTTC. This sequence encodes CASTYAGTVNYGYTF.

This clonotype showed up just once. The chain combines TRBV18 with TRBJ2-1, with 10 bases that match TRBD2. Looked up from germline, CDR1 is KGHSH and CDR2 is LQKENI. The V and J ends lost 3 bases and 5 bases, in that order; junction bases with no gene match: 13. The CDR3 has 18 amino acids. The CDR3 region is CASSPQDPGLARDNEQFF. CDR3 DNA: TGTGCCAGCTCACCTCAGGATCCGGGACTAGCGAGGGACAATGAGCAGTTCTTC.

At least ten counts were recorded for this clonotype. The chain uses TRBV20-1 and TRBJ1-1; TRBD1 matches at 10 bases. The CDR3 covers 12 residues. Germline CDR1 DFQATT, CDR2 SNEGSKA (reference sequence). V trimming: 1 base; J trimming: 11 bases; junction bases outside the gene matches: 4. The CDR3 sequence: CSARGTGGGAFF. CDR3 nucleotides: TGCAGTGCTAGAGGGACAGGGGGTGGTGCTTTCTTT.

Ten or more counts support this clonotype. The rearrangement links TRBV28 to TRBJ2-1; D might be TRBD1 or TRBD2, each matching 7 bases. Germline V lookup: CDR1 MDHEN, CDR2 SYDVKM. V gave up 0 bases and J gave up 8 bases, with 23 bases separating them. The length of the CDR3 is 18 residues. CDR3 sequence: CASSLWLGGGGGRHEQFF. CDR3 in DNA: TGTGCCAGCAGTTTATGGTTAGGGGGCGGGGGCGGCAGGCATGAGCAGTTCTTC.

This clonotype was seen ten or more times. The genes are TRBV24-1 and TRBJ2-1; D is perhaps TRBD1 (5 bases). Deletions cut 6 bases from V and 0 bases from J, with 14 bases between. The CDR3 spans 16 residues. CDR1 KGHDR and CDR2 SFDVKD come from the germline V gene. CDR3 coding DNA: TGTGCCACCAGTTCTCTGGGGCTAGGCTCCTACAATGAGCAGTTCTTC. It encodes CATSSLGLGSYNEQFF.

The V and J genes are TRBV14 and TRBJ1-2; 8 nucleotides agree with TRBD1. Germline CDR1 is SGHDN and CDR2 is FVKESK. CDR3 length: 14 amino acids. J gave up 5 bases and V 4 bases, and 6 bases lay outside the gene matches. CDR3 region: CASSPTGVKYGYTF. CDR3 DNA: TGTGCCAGCAGCCCGACAGGGGTGAAATATGGCTACACCTTC.

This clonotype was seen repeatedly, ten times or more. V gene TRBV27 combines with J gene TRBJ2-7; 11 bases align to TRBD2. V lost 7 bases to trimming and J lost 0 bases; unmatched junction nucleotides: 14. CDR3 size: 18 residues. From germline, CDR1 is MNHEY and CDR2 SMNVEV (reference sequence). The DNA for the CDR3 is TGTGCCAGCAACTTGACTAGCGGGGACACCTTCCGCTCCTACGAGCAGTACTTC. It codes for CASNLTSGDTFRSYEQYF.

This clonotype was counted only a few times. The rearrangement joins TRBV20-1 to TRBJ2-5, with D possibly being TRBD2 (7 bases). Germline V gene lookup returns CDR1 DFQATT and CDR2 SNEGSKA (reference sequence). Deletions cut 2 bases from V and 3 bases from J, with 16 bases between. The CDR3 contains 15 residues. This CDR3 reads CSARRRGANKETQYF. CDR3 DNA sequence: TGCAGTGCTAGACGTCGGGGGGCTAACAAAGAGACCCAGTACTTC.

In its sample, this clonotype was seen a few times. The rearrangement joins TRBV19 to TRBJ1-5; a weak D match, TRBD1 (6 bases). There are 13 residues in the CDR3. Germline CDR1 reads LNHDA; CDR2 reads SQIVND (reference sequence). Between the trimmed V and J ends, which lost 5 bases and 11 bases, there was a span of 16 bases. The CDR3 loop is CASSPQGPGAQHF. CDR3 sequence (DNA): TGTGCCAGTAGTCCACAGGGTCCAGGGGCCCAGCATTTT.

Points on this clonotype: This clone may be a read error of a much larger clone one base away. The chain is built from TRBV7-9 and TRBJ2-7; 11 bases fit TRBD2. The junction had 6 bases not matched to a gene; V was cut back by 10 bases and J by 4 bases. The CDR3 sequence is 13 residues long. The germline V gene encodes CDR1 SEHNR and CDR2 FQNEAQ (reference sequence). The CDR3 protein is CATGASGRYEQYF. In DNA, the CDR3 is TGTGCCACCGGGGCTAGCGGGAGGTACGAGCAGTACTTC. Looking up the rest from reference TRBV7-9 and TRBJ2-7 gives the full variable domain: DTGVSQNPRHKITKRGQNVTFRCDPISEHNRLYWYRQTLGQGPEFLTYFQNEAQLEKSRLLSDRFSAERPKGSFSTLEIQRTEQGDSAMYLCATGASGRYEQYFGPGTRLTVT.

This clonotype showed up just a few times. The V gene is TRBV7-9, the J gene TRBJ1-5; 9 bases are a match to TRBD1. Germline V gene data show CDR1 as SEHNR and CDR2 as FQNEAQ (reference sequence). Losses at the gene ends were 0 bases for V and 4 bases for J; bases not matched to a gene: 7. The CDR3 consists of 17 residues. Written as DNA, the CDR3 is TGTGCCAGCAGCTTAGCGCGGCCCGGACAGGGGAATCAGCCCCAGCATTTT. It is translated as CASSLARPGQGNQPQHF. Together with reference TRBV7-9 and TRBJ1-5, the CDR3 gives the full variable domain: DTGVSQNPRHKITKRGQNVTFRCDPISEHNRLYWYRQTLGQGPEFLTYFQNEAQLEKSRLLSDRFSAERPKGSFSTLEIQRTEQGDSAMYLCASSLARPGQGNQPQHFGDGTRLSIL.

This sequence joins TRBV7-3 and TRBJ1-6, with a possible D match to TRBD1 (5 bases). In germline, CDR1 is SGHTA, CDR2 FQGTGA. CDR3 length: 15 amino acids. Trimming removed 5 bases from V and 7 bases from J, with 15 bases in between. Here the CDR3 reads CASSAQGIGNSPLHF. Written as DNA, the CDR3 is TGTGCCAGCAGCGCCCAGGGTATAGGGAATTCACCCCTCCACTTT.

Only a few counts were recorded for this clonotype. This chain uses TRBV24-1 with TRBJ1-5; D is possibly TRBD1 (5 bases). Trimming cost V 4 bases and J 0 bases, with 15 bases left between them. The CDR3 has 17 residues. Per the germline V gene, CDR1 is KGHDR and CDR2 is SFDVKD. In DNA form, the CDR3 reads TGTGCCACCAGTGAAGGCCGGGGGTGGGGTAGCAATCAGCCCCAGCATTTT. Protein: CATSEGRGWGSNQPQHF.

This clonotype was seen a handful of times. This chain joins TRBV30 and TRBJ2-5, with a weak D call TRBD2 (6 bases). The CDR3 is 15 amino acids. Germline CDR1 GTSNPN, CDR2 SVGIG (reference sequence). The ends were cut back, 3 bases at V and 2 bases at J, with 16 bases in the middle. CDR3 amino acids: CAWRSPGLRQETQYF. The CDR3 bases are TGTGCCTGGAGGAGTCCGGGACTCCGACAAGAGACCCAGTACTTC.

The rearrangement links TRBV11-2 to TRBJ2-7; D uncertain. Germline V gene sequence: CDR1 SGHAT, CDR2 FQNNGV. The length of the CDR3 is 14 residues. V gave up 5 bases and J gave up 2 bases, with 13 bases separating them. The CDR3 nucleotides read TGTGCCAGCAGCAGGTTTCACCAAGCCTACGAGCAGTACTTC. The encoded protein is CASSRFHQAYEQYF.

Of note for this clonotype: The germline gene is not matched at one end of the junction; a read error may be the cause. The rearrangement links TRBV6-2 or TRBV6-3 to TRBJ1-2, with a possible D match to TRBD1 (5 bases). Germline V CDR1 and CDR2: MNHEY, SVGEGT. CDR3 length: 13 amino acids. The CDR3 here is CAGSRGGAYGYTF. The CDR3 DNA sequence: TGTGCCGGCAGTAGGGGAGGCGCCTATGGCTACACCTTC.

The CDR3 coding sequence is TGTGCCAGCAGTGAAGGGGGAGACCACTACGAGCAGTACTTC. Translation gives CASSEGGDHYEQYF. The rearrangement links TRBV6-1 to TRBJ2-7; tentative D call: TRBD2 (5 bases). CDR3 size: 14 residues. The germline CDR1 and CDR2 sequences are MNHNS and SASEGT. The ends were cut back, 1 base at V and 3 bases at J, with 10 bases in the middle.

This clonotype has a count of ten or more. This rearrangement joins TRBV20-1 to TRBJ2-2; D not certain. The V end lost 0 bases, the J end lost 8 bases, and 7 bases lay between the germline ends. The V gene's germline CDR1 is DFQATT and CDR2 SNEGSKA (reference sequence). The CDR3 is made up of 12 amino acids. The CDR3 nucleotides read TGCAGTGCTAGAGAAACATCTGGGGAGCTGTTTTTT. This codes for CSARETSGELFF.

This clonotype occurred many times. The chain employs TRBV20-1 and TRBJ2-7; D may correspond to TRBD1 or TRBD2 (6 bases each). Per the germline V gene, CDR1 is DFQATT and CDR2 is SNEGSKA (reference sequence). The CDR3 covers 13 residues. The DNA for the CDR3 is TGCAGCGCCCCAGGAGGGGGTTCCGCTGAGCAGTACTTC. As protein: CSAPGGGSAEQYF.

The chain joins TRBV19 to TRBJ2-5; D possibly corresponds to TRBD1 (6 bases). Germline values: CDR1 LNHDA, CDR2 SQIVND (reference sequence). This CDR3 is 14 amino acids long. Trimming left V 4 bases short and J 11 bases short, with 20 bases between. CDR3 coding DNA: TGTGCCAGTAGTACGTCCGGGACAAAAGGACCGCAGTACTTC. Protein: CASSTSGTKGPQYF.

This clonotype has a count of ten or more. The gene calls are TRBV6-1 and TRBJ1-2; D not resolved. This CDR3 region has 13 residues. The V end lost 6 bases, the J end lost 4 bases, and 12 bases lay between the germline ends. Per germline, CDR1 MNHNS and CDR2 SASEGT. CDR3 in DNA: TGTGCCAGCAGAGCTCGCGAGCGCTATGGCTACACCTTC. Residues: CASRARERYGYTF.

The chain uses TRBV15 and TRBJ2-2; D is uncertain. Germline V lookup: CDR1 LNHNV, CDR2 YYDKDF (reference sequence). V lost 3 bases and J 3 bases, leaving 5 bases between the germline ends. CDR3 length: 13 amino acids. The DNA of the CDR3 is TGTGCCACCAGCAGTCGGCACACCGGGGAGCTGTTTTTT. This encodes CATSSRHTGELFF.

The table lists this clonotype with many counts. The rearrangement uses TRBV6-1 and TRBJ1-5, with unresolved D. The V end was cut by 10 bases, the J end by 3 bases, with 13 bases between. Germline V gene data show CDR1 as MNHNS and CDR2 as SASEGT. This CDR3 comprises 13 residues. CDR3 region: CATQGSPNQPQHF. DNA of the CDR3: TGTGCCACACAAGGGTCCCCCAATCAGCCCCAGCATTTT.

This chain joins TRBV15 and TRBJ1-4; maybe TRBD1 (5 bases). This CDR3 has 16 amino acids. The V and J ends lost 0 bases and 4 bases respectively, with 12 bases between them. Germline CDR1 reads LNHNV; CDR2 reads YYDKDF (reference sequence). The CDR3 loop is CATSRDQRDRNEKLFF. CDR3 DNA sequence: TGTGCCACCAGCAGAGATCAGCGGGACCGTAATGAAAAACTGTTTTTT.